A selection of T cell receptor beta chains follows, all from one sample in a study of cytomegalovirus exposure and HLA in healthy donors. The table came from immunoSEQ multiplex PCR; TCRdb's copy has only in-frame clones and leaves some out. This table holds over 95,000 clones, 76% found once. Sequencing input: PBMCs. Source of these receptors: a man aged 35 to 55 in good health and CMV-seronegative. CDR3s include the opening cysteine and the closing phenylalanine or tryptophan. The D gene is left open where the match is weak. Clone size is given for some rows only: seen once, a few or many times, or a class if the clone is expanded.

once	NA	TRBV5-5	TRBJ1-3	CASSRALEVSGNTIYF	TGTGCCAGCAGCCGGGCGCTGGAGGTCTCTGGAAACACCATATATTTT
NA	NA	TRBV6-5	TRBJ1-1	CASTDSANTEAFF	TGTGCCAGCACCGACTCTGCGAACACTGAAGCTTTCTTT
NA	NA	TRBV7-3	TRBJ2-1	CASSLGGPTSGEQFF	TGTGCCAGCAGCCTAGGGGGACCTACCTCGGGTGAGCAGTTCTTC
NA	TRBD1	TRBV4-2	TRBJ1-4	CASSPGTGNEKLFF	TGTGCCAGCAGTCCCGGGACAGGGAATGAAAAACTGTTTTTT
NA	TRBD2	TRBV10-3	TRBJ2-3	CAIRVGRETDTQYF	TGTGCCATCCGGGTCGGGCGGGAGACAGATACGCAGTATTTT
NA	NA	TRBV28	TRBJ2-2	CASILQDPNTGELFF	TGTGCCAGCATTTTGCAGGATCCGAACACCGGGGAGCTGTTTTTT
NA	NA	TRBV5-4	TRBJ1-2	CASSLKGEYGYTF	TGTGCCAGCAGCCTCAAAGGGGAATATGGCTACACCTTC
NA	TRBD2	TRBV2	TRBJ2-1	CASSGAGESYNEQFF	TGTGCCAGCAGTGGAGCGGGAGAGTCCTACAATGAGCAGTTCTTC
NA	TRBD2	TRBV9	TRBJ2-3	CASSDRGLAGGPDTQYF	TGTGCCAGCAGCGACAGGGGACTAGCGGGGGGGCCAGATACGCAGTATTTT
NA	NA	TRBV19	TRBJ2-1	CASSWRGGSDNEQFF	TGTGCCAGTAGTTGGCGGGGAGGCTCGGACAATGAGCAGTTCTTC
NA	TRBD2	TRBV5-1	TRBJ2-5	CASSPLGRSGVLQETQYF	TGCGCCAGCAGCCCACTGGGAAGGAGCGGGGTGTTACAAGAGACCCAGTACTTC
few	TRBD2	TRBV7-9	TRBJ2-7	CSSSFSGGPPYEQYF	TGTTCCAGCAGCTTTAGCGGGGGCCCCCCCTACGAGCAGTACTTC
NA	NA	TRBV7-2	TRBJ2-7	CASSLAGTLNYEQYF	TGTGCCAGCAGCTTAGCGGGCACACTTAACTACGAGCAGTACTTC
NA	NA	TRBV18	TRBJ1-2	CASSNTADPGYTF	TGTGCCAGCTCTAACACAGCAGATCCTGGCTACACCTTC
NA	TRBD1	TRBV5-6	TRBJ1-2	CASSSPGQPARDGYTF	TGTGCCAGCAGCTCCCCGGGACAGCCAGCTCGGGATGGCTACACCTTC
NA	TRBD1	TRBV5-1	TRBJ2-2	CASSLRQGTGELFF	TGCGCCAGCAGCTTGAGACAGGGTACCGGGGAGCTGTTTTTT
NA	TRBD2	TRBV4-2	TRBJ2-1	CASSLRTSGGADEQFF	TGTGCCAGCAGCCTGCGGACTAGCGGGGGGGCAGATGAGCAGTTCTTC